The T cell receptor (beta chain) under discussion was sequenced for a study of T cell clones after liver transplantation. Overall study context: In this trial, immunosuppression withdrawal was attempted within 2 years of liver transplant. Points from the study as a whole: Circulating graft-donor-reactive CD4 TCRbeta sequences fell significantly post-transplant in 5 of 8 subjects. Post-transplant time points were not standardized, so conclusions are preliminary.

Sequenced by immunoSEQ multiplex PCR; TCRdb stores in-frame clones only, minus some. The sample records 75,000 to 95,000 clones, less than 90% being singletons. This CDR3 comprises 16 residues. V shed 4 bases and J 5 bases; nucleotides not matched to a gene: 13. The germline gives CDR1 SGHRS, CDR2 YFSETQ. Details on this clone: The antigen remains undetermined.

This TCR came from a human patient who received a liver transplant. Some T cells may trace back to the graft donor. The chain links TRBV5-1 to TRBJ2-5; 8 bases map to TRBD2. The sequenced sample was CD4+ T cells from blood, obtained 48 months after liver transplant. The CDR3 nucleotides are TGCGCCAGCAGCCCTACGGGGGGGGCGGGCTCGGAGACCCAGTACTTC. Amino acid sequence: CASSPTGGAGSETQYF. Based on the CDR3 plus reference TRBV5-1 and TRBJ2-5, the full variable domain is KAGVTQTPRYLIKTRGQQVTLSCSPISGHRSVSWYQQTPGQGLQFLFEYFSETQRNKGNFPGRFSGRQFSNSRSEMNVSTLELGDSALYLCASSPTGGAGSETQYFGPGTRLLVL.